One sample yielded the 17 T cell receptor beta chains listed below, sequenced in a study of shared clonotypes between healthy human individuals. Sequenced by immunoSEQ multiplex PCR; TCRdb stores in-frame clones only, minus some. The table lists some 2.1 million clones, 85% to 95% of them singletons. Positively selected for CCR7, the CD45RO-negative cells used as naive CD8 cells excluded terminally differentiated effector memory CD45RA+ cells. The sequencing sample was made of naive CD8+ T cells sorted from blood. These receptors were taken from a man aged 18 to 30 in good health.

This clone appeared a single time. The chain links TRBV5-6 to TRBJ2-3; 7 nucleotides align to TRBD1. The CDR3 contains 16 residues. Trimming at V came to 5 bases and at J to 0 bases, leaving 9 bases not matched to a gene. The germline gives CDR1 SGHDT, CDR2 YYEEEE. CDR3: CASSMGPGQSTDTQYF. The CDR3 coding sequence is TGTGCCAGCAGTATGGGACCGGGACAGAGCACAGATACGCAGTATTTT.

The chain recombines TRBV5-1 with TRBJ2-3, with D possibly being TRBD1 (6 bases). The V and J ends lost 4 bases and 9 bases respectively, with 18 bases between them. CDR3 length: 14 amino acids. Germline-derived CDR1 and CDR2 are SGHRS and YFSETQ. CDR3 residues: CASSPVPAGETQYF. Here the CDR3 DNA reads TGCGCCAGCAGCCCAGTCCCAGCAGGGGAAACGCAGTATTTT.

The CDR3 DNA follows: TGTGCCAGCAGTCCGCCCCCTCTCTCTGGGGCCAACGTCCTGACTTTC. Protein: CASSPPPLSGANVLTF. This rearrangement joins TRBV27 to TRBJ2-6; D not resolved. V was cut by 5 bases and J by 0 bases, with 11 bases left in between. Germline V gene lookup returns CDR1 MNHEY and CDR2 SMNVEV (reference sequence). This CDR3 has 16 residues.

Notes on this clone: Other DNA variants within this sample encode the same CDR3. This chain connects TRBV19 to TRBJ1-5; 9 bases line up with TRBD1. Germline values: CDR1 LNHDA, CDR2 SQIVND (reference sequence). This CDR3 comprises 14 residues. V gave up 2 bases and J gave up 5 bases; unmatched junction bases: 1. The CDR3 protein is CASSIRDRDQPQHF. The CDR3 DNA reads as TGTGCCAGTAGTATAAGGGACAGGGATCAGCCCCAGCATTTT.

Concerning this clone: The same CDR3 also results from other DNA sequences found in this sample. The CDR3 DNA sequence: TGCAGCGTTCTTATCACCGGGGAGCTGTTTTTT. Its translation: CSVLITGELFF. J is TRBJ2-2 and V is TRBV29-1; no clear D gene. Trimming pared 5 bases from V and 4 bases from J, leaving 5 bases between. This CDR3 spans 11 amino acids. Germline V gene data show CDR1 as SQVTM and CDR2 as ANQGSEA.

The genes are TRBV13 and TRBJ2-3, with 9 bases identical to TRBD2. The CDR3 is made up of 15 amino acids. Per germline, CDR1 PRHDT and CDR2 FYEKMQ (reference sequence). With V trimmed by 5 bases and J by 2 bases, 5 bases remained unmatched. In DNA, the CDR3 is TGTGCCAGCAGCCACCCTAGCGGGGACACAGATACGCAGTATTTT. Encoded protein: CASSHPSGDTDTQYF.

J is TRBJ2-1 and V is TRBV11-2; D remains unclear. V was trimmed by 1 base and J by 6 bases, leaving 7 bases between them. Germline lookup yields CDR1 SGHAT and CDR2 FQNNGV. The CDR3 has 13 amino acids. This CDR3 is CASSLADPNEQFF. For the CDR3, the DNA is TGTGCCAGCAGCTTAGCCGACCCCAATGAGCAGTTCTTC.

CDR3 region: CASSLDLGGASYNEQFF. CDR3 nucleotides: TGTGCCAGCAGCTTAGATCTCGGGGGGGCGTCCTACAATGAGCAGTTCTTC. The chain employs TRBV11-2 and TRBJ2-1; 8 nucleotides match TRBD2. Trimming took 0 bases from V and 1 from J; bases not matched to a gene: 5. The CDR3 runs to 17 residues. Germline lookup yields CDR1 SGHAT and CDR2 FQNNGV.

The chain couples TRBV28 to TRBJ2-1, with 11 bases matching TRBD1. Unmatched junction bases numbered 9, after V lost 3 bases and J lost 8 bases. The CDR3 contains 16 residues. Germline CDR1 MDHEN, CDR2 SYDVKM. The CDR3 loop reads CASSFQDRGRGDEQFF. CDR3 DNA: TGTGCCAGCAGTTTCCAGGACAGGGGGCGGGGAGATGAGCAGTTCTTC.

The chain combines TRBV1 with TRBJ2-5; the tabulated D call, TRBD2, remains unverified against the DNA. TRBV1 is given as a pseudogene. The CDR3 runs 14 residues. For the CDR3, the DNA is TGCACCAGCAGCCCGGACTCGGATACCGAGACCCAGTACTTC. It specifies CTSSPDSDTETQYF.

V is TRBV28 and J is TRBJ1-6; 9 bases agree with TRBD1. The CDR3 covers 16 residues. Unmatched junction bases numbered 6, after V lost 5 bases and J lost 4 bases. Germline V CDR1 and CDR2: MDHEN, SYDVKM. DNA for the CDR3: TGTGCCAGCAGTCCGAGGACAGGGGCTTATAATTCACCCCTCCACTTT. The encoded protein is CASSPRTGAYNSPLHF.

Comments on this clone: Different DNA sequences within this sample yield the same CDR3. The chain employs TRBV27 and TRBJ2-7; D is undetermined. Germline V gives CDR1 MNHEY, CDR2 SMNVEV (reference sequence). The CDR3 totals 11 residues. V dropped 5 bases and J dropped 2 bases, with 4 bases sitting between them. CDR3 residues: CASSNTYEQYF. CDR3 DNA: TGTGCCAGCAGTAACACCTACGAGCAGTACTTC.

The chain links TRBV5-6 to TRBJ2-3; D gene uncertain. V gave up 1 base and J gave up 2 bases, with 11 bases separating them. CDR1 and CDR2 from the germline V gene are SGHDT and YYEEEE. The CDR3 has 15 amino acids. CDR3 loop: CASSLIFEITDTQYF. The DNA for the CDR3 is TGTGCCAGCAGCTTGATCTTTGAGATCACAGATACGCAGTATTTT.

The chain employs TRBV6-5 and TRBJ1-1; no definite D call. Germline lookup yields CDR1 MNHEY and CDR2 SVGAGI. The V end was cut by 0 bases, the J end by 2 bases, with 10 bases between. This CDR3 has 15 amino acids. Here the CDR3 DNA reads TGTGCCAGCAGTTACTCCCCACAGACTAACACTGAAGCTTTCTTT. Translated, it gives CASSYSPQTNTEAFF.

This chain links TRBV5-6 with TRBJ2-7; D not resolved. CDR3 length: 13 residues. Germline-derived CDR1 and CDR2 are SGHDT and YYEEEE. V was pared by 0 bases and J by 3 bases, with 7 bases between. The CDR3 sequence: CASSLGLHYEQYF. As DNA, the CDR3 is TGTGCCAGCAGCTTGGGTTTGCACTACGAGCAGTACTTC.

This chain uses TRBV2 with TRBJ1-2, with TRBD1 matching 7 bases. The junction had 10 bases not matched to a gene; V was cut back by 4 bases and J by 5 bases. Per the germline V gene, CDR1 is SNHLY and CDR2 is FYNNEI. The CDR3 runs to 15 residues. CDR3 amino acids: CASSGQGEAFYGYTF. CDR3 coding DNA: TGTGCCAGCAGTGGGCAGGGGGAGGCCTTTTATGGCTACACCTTC.

This rearrangement joins TRBV27 to TRBJ2-2; tentatively, D is TRBD1 (7 bases). Germline-derived CDR1 and CDR2 are MNHEY and SMNVEV (reference sequence). V dropped 6 bases and J dropped 3 bases, with 14 bases sitting between them. The CDR3 runs to 15 residues. CDR3 loop: CASRAGQGDTGELFF. In DNA, the CDR3 is TGTGCCAGCAGGGCGGGGCAGGGGGACACCGGGGAGCTGTTTTTT.